These 11 T cell receptor beta chains were sequenced from one sample in a study of cytomegalovirus exposure and HLA in healthy donors. Here immunoSEQ multiplex PCR was the method, and the copy in TCRdb shows in-frame clones only, minus some. The repertoire consists of about 220,000 clones, with about 86% occurring once and the leading ten covering around 2.6%. The sample consisted of PBMCs. Receptors originate from a man aged 18 to 29 in good health and CMV-seronegative.

This chain links TRBV2 with TRBJ1-1, with TRBD1 matching 8 bases. Losses at the gene ends were 8 bases for V and 8 bases for J; bases not matched to a gene: 7. The CDR3 covers 12 residues. Germline CDR1 is SNHLY and CDR2 is FYNNEI. CDR3 sequence reads: CASGSGGIEAFF. DNA of the CDR3: TGTGCCAGCGGCTCAGGGGGCATCGAAGCTTTCTTT.

A few counts support this clone. This chain uses TRBV5-1 with TRBJ2-5; TRBD1 agrees at 11 bases. CDR3 length equals 15 residues. Germline values: CDR1 SGHRS, CDR2 YFSETQ. The ends lost 4 bases at V and 5 bases at J; junction bases unmatched: 7. The CDR3 reads CASSPDGTGGETQYF. The CDR3 nucleotides read TGCGCCAGCAGCCCAGATGGGACAGGGGGGGAGACCCAGTACTTC. The full variable domain, in which reference TRBV5-1 and TRBJ2-5 provide the parts outside the CDR3, is KAGVTQTPRYLIKTRGQQVTLSCSPISGHRSVSWYQQTPGQGLQFLFEYFSETQRNKGNFPGRFSGRQFSNSRSEMNVSTLELGDSALYLCASSPDGTGGETQYFGPGTRLLVL.

The chain employs TRBV6-6 and TRBJ1-1; D perhaps matches TRBD1 (6 bases). The ends were cut back, 2 bases at V and 4 bases at J, with 11 bases in the middle. Germline loops: CDR1 MNHNY, CDR2 SVGAGI (reference sequence). CDR3 length equals 14 residues. In DNA, the CDR3 is TGTGCCAGCAGTTACGGGGCAGGGGTCACTGAAGCTTTCTTT. Translation: CASSYGAGVTEAFF.

The chain employs TRBV6-1 and TRBJ1-2, with a tentative D call TRBD1 (6 bases). Germline V gives CDR1 MNHNS, CDR2 SASEGT. V lost 3 bases and J 8 bases, leaving 22 bases between the germline ends. The CDR3 length is 16 residues. This chain's CDR3 is CASSEWIRGKVFGYTF. The CDR3 DNA reads TGTGCCAGCAGTGAGTGGATCAGGGGAAAGGTTTTCGGCTACACCTTC.

Written as DNA, the CDR3 is TGTGCCAGCAGTTTAGGGAGCGGGATCTACGAGCAGTACTTC. It translates to CASSLGSGIYEQYF. The V gene is TRBV28, the J gene TRBJ2-7; 7 bases are a match to TRBD2. The germline V gene has CDR1 MDHEN and CDR2 SYDVKM. V trimming: 2 bases; J trimming: 3 bases; junction bases outside the gene matches: 4. The CDR3 has 14 residues. The variable domain in full, with the rest retrieved from reference TRBV28 and TRBJ2-7, is DVKVTQSSRYLVKRTGEKVFLECVQDMDHENMFWYRQDPGLGLRLIYFSYDVKMKEKGDIPEGYSVSREKKERFSLILESASTNQTSMYLCASSLGSGIYEQYFGPGTRLTVT.

The chain couples TRBV27 to TRBJ2-7, with 11 bases identical to TRBD2. This CDR3 comprises 18 residues. Germline V gene lookup returns CDR1 MNHEY and CDR2 SMNVEV (reference sequence). Trimming at V came to 6 bases and at J to 2 bases, leaving 15 bases not matched to a gene. The CDR3 DNA reads as TGTGCCAGCAGACGGGCTAGCGGGAGGCTCCTGCCTGCCTACGAGCAGTACTTC. Protein: CASRRASGRLLPAYEQYF.

V usage is TRBV28 and J usage is TRBJ1-5; D perhaps matches TRBD1 (5 bases). Looked up from germline, CDR1 is MDHEN and CDR2 is SYDVKM. This CDR3 region has 15 residues. The V end was cut by 6 bases, the J end by 6 bases, with 18 bases between. The CDR3 sequence: CASRRPGGGTQPQHF. The CDR3 DNA reads TGTGCCAGCAGACGGCCCGGGGGAGGCACTCAGCCCCAGCATTTT.

This sequence joins TRBV9 and TRBJ2-2; TRBD2 is a possible D gene (6 bases). Deletions cut 7 bases from V and 1 base from J, with 11 bases between. Germline V CDR1 and CDR2: SGDLS, YYNGEE. This CDR3 comprises 14 residues. For the CDR3, the DNA is TGTGCCAGCCGGCAGGGACTGAACACCGGGGAGCTGTTTTTT. The encoded protein is CASRQGLNTGELFF.

The V gene is TRBV5-1, the J gene TRBJ2-7, with 8 bases fitting TRBD1. Germline V gene data show CDR1 as SGHRS and CDR2 as YFSETQ. The CDR3 has 18 residues. V lost 0 bases to trimming and J lost 3 bases; unmatched junction nucleotides: 14. The CDR3 reads CASSLAPSTTGDDYEQYF. CDR3 coding DNA: TGCGCCAGCAGCTTGGCCCCCTCCACGACAGGGGATGACTACGAGCAGTACTTC.

V is TRBV10-2 and J is TRBJ1-2; no firm D call. With 2 bases removed from V and 4 bases from J, the gap between germline ends came to 14 bases. The CDR3 covers 15 residues. CDR1 is WSHSY, CDR2 SAAADI, per germline. The CDR3 nucleotides are TGCGCCAGCAGTGAGGCACAGAACTTGCTCTATGGCTACACCTTC. Translation gives CASSEAQNLLYGYTF.

The sample holds a few counts of this clone. The CDR3 end shows no conserved phenylalanine or tryptophan, and so a read error is likely. The limits of the CDR3 on the DNA are not certain, so only TCRdb's listed CDR3 is given. The chain employs TRBV6-4 and TRBJ1-6; the listed D gene, TRBD1, was not tested against the DNA. From its first to its last residue, the CDR3 has 14 amino acids. In germline, CDR1 is MRHNA, CDR2 SNTAGT. This chain's CDR3 is CASSVEWGTDAGFY.